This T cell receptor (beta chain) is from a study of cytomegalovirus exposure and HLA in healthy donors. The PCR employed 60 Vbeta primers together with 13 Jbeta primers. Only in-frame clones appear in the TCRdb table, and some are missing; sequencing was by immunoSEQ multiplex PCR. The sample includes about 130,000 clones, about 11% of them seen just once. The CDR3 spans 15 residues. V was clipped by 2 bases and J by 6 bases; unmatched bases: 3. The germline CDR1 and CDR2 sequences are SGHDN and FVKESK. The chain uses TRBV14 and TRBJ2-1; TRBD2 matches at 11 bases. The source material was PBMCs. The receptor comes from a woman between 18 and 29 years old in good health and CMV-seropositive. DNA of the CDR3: TGTGCCAGCAGCCAACTAGCGGGAGGAATCAATGAGCAGTTCTTC. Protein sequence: CASSQLAGGINEQFF.